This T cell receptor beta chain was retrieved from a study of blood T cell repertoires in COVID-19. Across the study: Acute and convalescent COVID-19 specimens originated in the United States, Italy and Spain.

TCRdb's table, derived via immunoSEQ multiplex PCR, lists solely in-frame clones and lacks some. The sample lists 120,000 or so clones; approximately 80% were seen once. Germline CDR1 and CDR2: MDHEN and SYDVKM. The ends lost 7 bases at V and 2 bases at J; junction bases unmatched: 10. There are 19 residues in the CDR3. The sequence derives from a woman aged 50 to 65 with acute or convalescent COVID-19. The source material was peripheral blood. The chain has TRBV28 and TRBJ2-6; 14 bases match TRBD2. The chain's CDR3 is CASTYGLAGGSPGANVLTF. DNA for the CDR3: TGTGCCAGCACCTACGGACTAGCGGGAGGTAGTCCTGGGGCCAACGTCCTGACTTTC.